This T cell receptor beta chain was recorded in a study of T cells after yellow fever vaccination. The study's findings and limits: Reappearing after the booster were most of the clones from primary vaccination (about 96% CD4, around 88% CD8). The CD4 compartment and the CD8 compartment contained a small share of clonotypes in common. Weaker overall was a secondary response that nonetheless peaked faster, on day 5 versus 15.

MiXCR was run by TCRdb on the 5' RACE reads, yielding one entry per CDR3 protein. The data show approximately 600,000 distinct CDR3 sequences, 9% to 15% seen once. The CDR3 is 17 residues long. Per the germline V gene, CDR1 is LGHNA and CDR2 is YSLEER. Trimming removed 2 bases from V and 3 bases from J, with 18 bases in between. This clonotype was counted many times. The antigen remains undetermined. The material was PBMCs, obtained on the day of the yellow fever booster vaccination. The TCR comes from a man aged 30 to 45 who received the YFV17D yellow fever vaccine. The chain carries TRBV4-3 and TRBJ2-3; D may correspond to TRBD1 or TRBD2 (7 bases each). CDR3 DNA sequence: TGCGCCAGCAGCCAACAGCGGGGTTCAGGGGGGACAGATACGCAGTATTTT. It encodes CASSQQRGSGGTDTQYF.